Shown below are 13 T cell receptor beta chains from a single sample sequenced in a study of blood T cell repertoires in COVID-19. The method was immunoSEQ multiplex PCR; TCRdb's version includes in-frame clones alone and lacks a portion of them. The sample holds 150,000 to 200,000 clones, nearly 90% seen once. Sequenced sample: peripheral blood. The receptors shown here come from a man aged 45-60 years with acute or convalescent COVID-19.

This chain uses TRBV27 with TRBJ2-7; D perhaps matches TRBD2 (5 bases). The germline V and J ends were trimmed by 3 bases and 5 bases, with 11 bases remaining between them. The germline V gene encodes CDR1 MNHEY and CDR2 SMNVEV (reference sequence). CDR3 length equals 13 residues. The CDR3 sequence is CASSFTWRDEQYV. CDR3 DNA sequence: TGTGCCAGCAGTTTTACGTGGCGGGACGAGCAGTACGTC.

The V call is TRBV7-3, the J call TRBJ1-1; 8 bases agree with TRBD1. The germline V gene has CDR1 SGHTA and CDR2 FQGTGA. V trimming: 2 bases; J trimming: 0 bases; junction bases outside the gene matches: 5. CDR3 length: 16 residues. As DNA, the CDR3 is TGTGCCAGCAGCTTAGGAGGGACAGGCATGAACACTGAAGCTTTCTTT. The encoded protein is CASSLGGTGMNTEAFF.

V usage is TRBV6-6 and J usage is TRBJ1-1; TRBD1 is a possible D gene (6 bases). V lost 5 bases to trimming and J lost 1 base, with 17 bases between them. CDR1 MNHNY and CDR2 SVGAGI come from the germline V gene (reference sequence). The CDR3 loop spans 16 amino acids. CDR3 in DNA: TGTGCCAGCAGTCGTACAGGGAGTGGTGCGAACACTGAAGCTTTCTTT. As protein: CASSRTGSGANTEAFF.

The V call is TRBV13, the J call TRBJ2-1; 12 nucleotides line up with TRBD2. Germline assignment: CDR1 PRHDT and CDR2 FYEKMQ (reference sequence). V lost 2 bases to trimming and J lost 0 bases; unmatched junction nucleotides: 2. This CDR3 comprises 17 residues. CDR3 DNA: TGTGCCAGCAGCTTATCTAGCGGGGGGGCCTCCTACAATGAGCAGTTCTTC. As protein: CASSLSSGGASYNEQFF.

The chain has TRBV3-1 (or the pseudogene TRBV3-2) and TRBJ2-7; D gene uncertain. Germline lookup yields CDR1 LGHDT and CDR2 YNNKEL (reference sequence). V lost 0 bases and J lost 7, with 10 bases in between. This CDR3 contains 13 residues. CDR3 sequence: CASSQDLVWEQYF. The CDR3 DNA follows: TGTGCCAGCAGCCAAGACCTAGTCTGGGAGCAGTACTTC.

V gene TRBV2 combines with J gene TRBJ2-3; 7 bases are a match to TRBD1. Germline V gene data show CDR1 as SNHLY and CDR2 as FYNNEI. After removal of 10 bases from V and 2 bases from J, the junction contained 9 bases not matched to a gene. The CDR3 is 14 amino acids. The CDR3 bases are TGTGCCACCCAGGGGGACGCCTACACAGATACGCAGTATTTT. Encoded protein: CATQGDAYTDTQYF. The full variable domain, completed using reference TRBV2 and TRBJ2-3, is EPEVTQTPSHQVTQMGQEVILRCVPISNHLYFYWYRQILGQKVEFLVSFYNNEISEKSEIFDDQFSVERPDGSNFTLKIRSTKLEDSAMYFCATQGDAYTDTQYFGPGTRLTVL.

The V call is TRBV2, the J call TRBJ1-6, with D possibly TRBD1 on 6 matching bases. The CDR3 totals 14 residues. Germline loops: CDR1 SNHLY, CDR2 FYNNEI. Trimming stripped 8 bases from V and 9 bases from J, with 17 bases between. CDR3 residues: CASFLRQAGSPLHF. The CDR3 nucleotides read TGTGCCAGCTTTCTAAGACAGGCAGGTTCACCCCTCCACTTT.

The chain joins TRBV5-1 to TRBJ2-3; 7 nucleotides match TRBD2. J was trimmed by 4 bases and V by 3 bases; bases with no gene match: 11. The CDR3 totals 16 residues. CDR1 SGHRS and CDR2 YFSETQ come from the germline V gene. The CDR3 nucleotides are TGCGCCAGCAGCTCTGGGGGGGATTCGTGGTCAGATACGCAGTATTTT. Its translation is CASSSGGDSWSDTQYF.

The chain combines TRBV7-9 with TRBJ2-1; no reliable D call. CDR1 SEHNR and CDR2 FQNEAQ come from the germline V gene (reference sequence). This CDR3 region has 11 residues. Trimming removed 4 bases from V and 7 bases from J, with 5 bases in between. The CDR3 bases are TGTGCCAGCAGCTCCAGAAATGAGCAGTTCTTC. Amino acids: CASSSRNEQFF.

The CDR3: CASSLKGTSGGNEQFF. The CDR3 nucleotides read TGTGCCAGCAGCCTCAAAGGGACTAGCGGGGGGAATGAGCAGTTCTTC. The chain joins TRBV7-9 to TRBJ2-1; the match to TRBD2 covers 15 bases. V lost 5 bases to trimming and J lost 7 bases; unmatched junction nucleotides: 6. CDR3 length: 16 amino acids. Germline assignment: CDR1 SEHNR and CDR2 FQNEAQ (reference sequence).

This chain uses TRBV3-1 (or the pseudogene TRBV3-2) with TRBJ1-2; D remains unclear. Germline CDR1 is LGHDT and CDR2 is YNNKEL (reference sequence). This CDR3 is 13 amino acids long. The germline V and J ends were trimmed by 1 base and 4 bases, with 7 bases remaining between them. CDR3 bases: TGTGCCAGCAGCCAAGGAGGAACCTATGGCTACACCTTC. Amino acids: CASSQGGTYGYTF.

The chain is built from TRBV19 and TRBJ1-1; tentative D call: TRBD1 (5 bases). Germline CDR1 LNHDA, CDR2 SQIVND (reference sequence). V lost 3 bases to trimming and J lost 5 bases, with 13 bases between them. The CDR3 runs 14 residues. The DNA of the CDR3 is TGTGCCAGTAGTATTTTAGCAGGGAGGACTGAAGCTTTCTTT. This encodes CASSILAGRTEAFF.

The chain employs TRBV19 and TRBJ2-1; D is undetermined. Germline values: CDR1 LNHDA, CDR2 SQIVND (reference sequence). V was trimmed by 4 bases and J by 4 bases, leaving 5 bases between them. The CDR3 runs to 12 residues. The CDR3 reads CASSTTYNEQFF. The CDR3 DNA follows: TGTGCCAGTAGTACCACTTACAATGAGCAGTTCTTC.